These 6 T cell receptor beta chains were sequenced from one sample in a study of blood T cell repertoires in COVID-19. Clones were sequenced by immunoSEQ multiplex PCR, and TCRdb holds only the in-frame ones, with some missing. The table includes a few hundred thousand clones, roughly 82% detected once. Sequencing input: peripheral blood. These receptor sequences come from a woman between 40 and 50 years old who had recovered from COVID-19.

This clone was recorded once. The chain links TRBV12-3 or TRBV12-4 to TRBJ2-7; perhaps TRBD2 as D (5 bases). Between the trimmed V and J ends, which lost 3 bases and 4 bases, there was a span of 10 bases. The CDR3 extends over 13 amino acids. In DNA form, the CDR3 reads TGTGCCAGCAGTTTTTCGGGATTTTACGAGCAGTACTTC. This encodes CASSFSGFYEQYF.

The DNA of the CDR3 is TGTGCCAGCAGCCAAGGTGAGGCGACCCAGTACTTC. Translated, it gives CASSQGEATQYF. The rearrangement links TRBV3-1 (or the pseudogene TRBV3-2) to TRBJ2-5; no clear D. In germline, CDR1 is LGHDT, CDR2 YNNKEL (reference sequence). V shed 1 base and J shed 7 bases, with 7 bases lying between them. This CDR3 has 12 amino acids.

V and J are TRBV10-3 and TRBJ2-7, with D tentatively TRBD1 (7 bases). Germline V gives CDR1 ENHRY, CDR2 SYGVKD. This CDR3 region has 14 residues. V gave up 4 bases and J gave up 4 bases, with 14 bases separating them. The CDR3 DNA sequence: TGTGCCATCAGTGGGCCAGGGGGGACATACGAGCAGTACTTC. It yields the protein CAISGPGGTYEQYF.

The chain is built from TRBV11-1 and TRBJ2-5; TRBD2 is a possible D gene (5 bases). The germline V and J ends were trimmed by 4 bases and 1 base, with 7 bases remaining between them. CDR3 length: 13 residues. CDR1 SGHAT and CDR2 FQDESV come from the germline V gene (reference sequence). The CDR3 coding sequence is TGTGCCAGCAGCTCGGGGTCCCAAGAGACCCAGTACTTC. Translating gives CASSSGSQETQYF.

The chain joins TRBV7-2 to TRBJ2-7; D is possibly TRBD1 (5 bases). The V end was cut by 3 bases, the J end by 6 bases, with 15 bases between. Looked up from germline, CDR1 is SGHTA and CDR2 is FQGNSA. This CDR3 spans 14 amino acids. The CDR3 DNA sequence: TGTGCCAGCAGCTTCTTAGGACAAGGTCTCGAGCAGTACTTC. Encoded protein: CASSFLGQGLEQYF.

The J gene is TRBJ1-2, the V gene TRBV28; 7 bases are a match to TRBD1. V shed 2 bases, J shed 5 bases, and the junction held 2 bases outside the gene matches. Germline V gives CDR1 MDHEN, CDR2 SYDVKM. The CDR3 has 13 amino acids. The CDR3 DNA sequence: TGTGCCAGCAGTTTAGACAGGGTATATGGCTACACCTTC. It codes for CASSLDRVYGYTF.